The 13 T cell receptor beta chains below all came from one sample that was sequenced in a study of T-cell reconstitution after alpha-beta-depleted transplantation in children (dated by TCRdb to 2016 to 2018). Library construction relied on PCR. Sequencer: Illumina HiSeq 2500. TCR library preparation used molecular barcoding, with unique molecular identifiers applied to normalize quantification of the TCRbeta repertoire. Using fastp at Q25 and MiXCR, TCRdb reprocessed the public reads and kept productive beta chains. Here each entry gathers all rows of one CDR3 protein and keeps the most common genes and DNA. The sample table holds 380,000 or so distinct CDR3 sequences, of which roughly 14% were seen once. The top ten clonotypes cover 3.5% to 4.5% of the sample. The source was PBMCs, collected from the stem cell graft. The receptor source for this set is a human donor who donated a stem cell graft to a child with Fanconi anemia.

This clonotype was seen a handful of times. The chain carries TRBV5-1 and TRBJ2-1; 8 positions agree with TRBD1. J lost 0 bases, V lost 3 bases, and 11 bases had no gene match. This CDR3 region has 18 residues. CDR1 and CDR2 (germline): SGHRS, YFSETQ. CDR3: CASSSGYRGINSYNEQFF. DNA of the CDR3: TGCGCCAGCAGCTCTGGGTACAGGGGGATAAACTCCTACAATGAGCAGTTCTTC.

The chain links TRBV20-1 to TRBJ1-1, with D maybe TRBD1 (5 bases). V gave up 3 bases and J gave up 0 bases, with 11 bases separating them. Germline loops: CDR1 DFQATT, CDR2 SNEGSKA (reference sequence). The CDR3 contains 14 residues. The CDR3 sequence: CSASGRAMNTEAFF. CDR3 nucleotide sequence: TGCAGTGCTAGCGGCAGGGCGATGAACACTGAAGCTTTCTTT.

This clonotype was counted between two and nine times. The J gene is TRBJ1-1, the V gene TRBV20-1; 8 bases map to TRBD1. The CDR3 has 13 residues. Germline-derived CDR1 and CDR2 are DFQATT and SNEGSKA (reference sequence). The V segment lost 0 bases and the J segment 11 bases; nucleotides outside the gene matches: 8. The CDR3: CSARDNRGVAAFF. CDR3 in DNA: TGCAGTGCTAGAGACAACAGGGGGGTCGCGGCTTTCTTT.

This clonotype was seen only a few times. The CDR3 DNA reads as TGTGCCAGCAGACCGAGGGGACTAACCTACGAGCAGTACTTC. Its translation is CASRPRGLTYEQYF. The genes are TRBV6-2 or TRBV6-3 and TRBJ2-7, with 7 bases lining up with TRBD2. V gave up 6 bases and J gave up 2 bases; unmatched junction bases: 7. Per the germline V gene, CDR1 is MNHEY and CDR2 is SVGEGT. The CDR3 loop spans 14 amino acids.

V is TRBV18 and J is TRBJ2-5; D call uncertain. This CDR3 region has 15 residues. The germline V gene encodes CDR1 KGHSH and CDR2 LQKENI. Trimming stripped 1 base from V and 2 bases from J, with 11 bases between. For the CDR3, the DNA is TGTGCCAGCTCACCACGAGATTTTGGACAAGAGACCCAGTACTTC. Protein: CASSPRDFGQETQYF. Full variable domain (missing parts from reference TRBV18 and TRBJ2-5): NAGVMQNPRHLVRRRGQEARLRCSPMKGHSHVYWYRQLPEEGLKFMVYLQKENIIDESGMPKERFSAEFPKEGPSILRIQQVVRGDSAAYFCASSPRDFGQETQYFGPGTRLLVL.

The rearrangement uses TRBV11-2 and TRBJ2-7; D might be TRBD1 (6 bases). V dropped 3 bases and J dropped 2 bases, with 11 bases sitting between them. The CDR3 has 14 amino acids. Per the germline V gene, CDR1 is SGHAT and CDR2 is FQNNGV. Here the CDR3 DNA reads TGTGCCAGCAGCTTTGGCCCAGGGGCCTACGAGCAGTACGTC. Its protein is CASSFGPGAYEQYV.

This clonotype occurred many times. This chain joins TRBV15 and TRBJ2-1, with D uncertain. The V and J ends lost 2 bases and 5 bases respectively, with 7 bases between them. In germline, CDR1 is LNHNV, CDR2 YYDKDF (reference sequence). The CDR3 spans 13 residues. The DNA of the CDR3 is TGTGCCACCAGCAGATCTTATAACAATGAGCAGTTCTTC. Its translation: CATSRSYNNEQFF.

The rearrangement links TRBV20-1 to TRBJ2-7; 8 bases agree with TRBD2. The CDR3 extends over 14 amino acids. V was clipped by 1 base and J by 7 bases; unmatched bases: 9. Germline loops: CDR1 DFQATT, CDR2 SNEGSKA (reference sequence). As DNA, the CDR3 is TGCAGTGCTAGAGTACTAGCGGCTCCGGTAGAGCAGTACTTC. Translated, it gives CSARVLAAPVEQYF.

The CDR3 spells CASSLEGFNTEAFF. The CDR3 coding sequence is TGTGCCAGCAGCTTGGAGGGGTTTAACACTGAAGCTTTCTTT. The chain employs TRBV5-6 and TRBJ1-1; weak D call: TRBD1 (5 bases). The length of the CDR3 is 14 residues. Germline CDR1 SGHDT, CDR2 YYEEEE. V shed 0 bases and J shed 2 bases, with 8 bases lying between them.

CDR3 amino acids: CASSLGSGTAYEQYF. DNA of the CDR3: TGTGCCAGCAGCTTAGGTTCGGGGACAGCCTACGAGCAGTACTTC. J is TRBJ2-7 and V is TRBV7-2; 7 nucleotides agree with TRBD1. The V gene's germline CDR1 is SGHTA and CDR2 FQGNSA. CDR3 size: 15 residues. V lost 1 base and J lost 2; bases outside the gene matches: 5. Filled out from reference TRBV7-2 and TRBJ2-7, the complete variable domain reads GAGVSQSPSNKVTEKGKDVELRCDPISGHTALYWYRQSLGQGLEFLIYFQGNSAPDKSGLPSDRFSAERTGGSVSTLTIQRTQQEDSAVYLCASSLGSGTAYEQYFGPGTRLTVT.

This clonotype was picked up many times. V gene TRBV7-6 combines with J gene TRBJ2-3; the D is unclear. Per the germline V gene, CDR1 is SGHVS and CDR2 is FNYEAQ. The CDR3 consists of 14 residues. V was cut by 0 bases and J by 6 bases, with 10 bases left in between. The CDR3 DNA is TGTGCCAGCAGCTTAGCCCCTCCGACGGATACGCAGTATTTT. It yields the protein CASSLAPPTDTQYF. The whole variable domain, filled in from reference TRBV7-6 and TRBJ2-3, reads GAGVSQSPRYKVTKRGQDVALRCDPISGHVSLYWYRQALGQGPEFLTYFNYEAQQDKSGLPNDRFSAERPEGSISTLTIQRTEQRDSAMYRCASSLAPPTDTQYFGPGTRLTVL.

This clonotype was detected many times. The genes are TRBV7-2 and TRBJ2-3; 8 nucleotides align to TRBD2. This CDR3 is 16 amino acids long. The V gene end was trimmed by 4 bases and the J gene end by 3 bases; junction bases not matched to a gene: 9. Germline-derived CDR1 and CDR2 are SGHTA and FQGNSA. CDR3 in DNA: TGTGCCAGCAGCTCCGGGACTAGAGGTTGGACAGATACGCAGTATTTT. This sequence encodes CASSSGTRGWTDTQYF.

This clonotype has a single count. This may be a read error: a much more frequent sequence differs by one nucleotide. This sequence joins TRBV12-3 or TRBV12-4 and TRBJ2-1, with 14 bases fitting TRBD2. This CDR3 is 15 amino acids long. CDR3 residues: CAGRVGTSGGNEQFF. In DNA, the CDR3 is TGTGCCGGCAGGGTTGGGACTAGCGGGGGAAATGAGCAGTTCTTC.